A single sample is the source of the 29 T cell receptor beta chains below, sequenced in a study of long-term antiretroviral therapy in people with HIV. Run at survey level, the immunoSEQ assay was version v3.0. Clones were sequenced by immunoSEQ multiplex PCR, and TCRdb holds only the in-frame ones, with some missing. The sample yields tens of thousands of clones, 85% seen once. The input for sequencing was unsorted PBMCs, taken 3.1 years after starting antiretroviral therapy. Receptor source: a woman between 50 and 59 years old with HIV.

As DNA, the CDR3 is TGTGCCAGCAGCCTACGGGACTATTCGGAGACCCAGTACTTC. Its protein product is CASSLRDYSETQYF. The rearrangement links TRBV5-4 to TRBJ2-5; 7 bases are a match to TRBD2. The CDR3 contains 14 residues. Looked up from germline, CDR1 is SGHNT and CDR2 is YYREEE (reference sequence). V dropped 4 bases and J dropped 5; count of bases not matched to a gene: 8.

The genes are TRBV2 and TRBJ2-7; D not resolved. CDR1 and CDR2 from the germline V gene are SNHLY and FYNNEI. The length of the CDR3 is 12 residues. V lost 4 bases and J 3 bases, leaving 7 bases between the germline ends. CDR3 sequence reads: CASSVLHYEQYF. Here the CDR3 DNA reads TGTGCCAGCAGTGTACTACACTACGAGCAGTACTTC.

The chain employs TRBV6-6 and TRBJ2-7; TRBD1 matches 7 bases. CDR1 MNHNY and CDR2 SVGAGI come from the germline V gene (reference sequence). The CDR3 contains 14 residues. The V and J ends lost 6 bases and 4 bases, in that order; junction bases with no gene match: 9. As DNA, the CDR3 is TGTGCCAGCAGGACATCGGGACAGCTGTACGAGCAGTACTTC. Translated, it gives CASRTSGQLYEQYF.

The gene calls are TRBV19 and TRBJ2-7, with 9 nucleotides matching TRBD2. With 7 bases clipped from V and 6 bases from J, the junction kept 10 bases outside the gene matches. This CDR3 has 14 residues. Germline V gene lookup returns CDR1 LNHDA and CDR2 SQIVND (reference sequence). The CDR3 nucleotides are TGTGCCAGTATGCAAACTAGCGGGCTGCGCGAGCAGTACTTC. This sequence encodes CASMQTSGLREQYF.

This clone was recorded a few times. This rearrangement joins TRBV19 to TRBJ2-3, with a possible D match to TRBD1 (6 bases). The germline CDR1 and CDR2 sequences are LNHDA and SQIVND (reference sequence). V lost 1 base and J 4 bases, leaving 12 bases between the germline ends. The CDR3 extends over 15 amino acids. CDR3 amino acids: CASSIGARTADTQYF. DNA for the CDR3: TGTGCCAGTAGTATAGGGGCCCGGACAGCAGATACGCAGTATTTT.

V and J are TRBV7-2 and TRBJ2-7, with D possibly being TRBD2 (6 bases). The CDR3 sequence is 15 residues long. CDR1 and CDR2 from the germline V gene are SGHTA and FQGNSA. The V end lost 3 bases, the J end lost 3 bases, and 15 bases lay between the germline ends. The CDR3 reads CASSFGGGKSYEQYF. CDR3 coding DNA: TGTGCCAGCAGCTTTGGTGGGGGGAAAAGCTACGAGCAGTACTTC.

In DNA form, the CDR3 reads TGTGCCTGTGGGACAGGTCCTAATGAAAAACTGTTTTTT. Protein product: CACGTGPNEKLFF. The chain recombines TRBV30 with TRBJ1-4; TRBD1 matches 8 bases. The CDR3 length is 13 residues. Germline V gene sequence: CDR1 GTSNPN, CDR2 SVGIG (reference sequence). After removal of 6 bases from V and 3 bases from J, the junction contained 3 bases not matched to a gene.

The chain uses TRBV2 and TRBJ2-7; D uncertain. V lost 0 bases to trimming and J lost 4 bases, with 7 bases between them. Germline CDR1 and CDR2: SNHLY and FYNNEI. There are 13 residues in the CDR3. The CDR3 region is CASSEASSYEQYF. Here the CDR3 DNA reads TGTGCCAGCAGTGAAGCTTCTAGTTACGAGCAGTACTTC.

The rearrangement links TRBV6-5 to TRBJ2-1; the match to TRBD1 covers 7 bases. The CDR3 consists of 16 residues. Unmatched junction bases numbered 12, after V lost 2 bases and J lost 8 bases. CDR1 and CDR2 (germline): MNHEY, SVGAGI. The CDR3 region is CASSYGPPRGQYEQFF. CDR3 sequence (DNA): TGTGCCAGCAGTTACGGGCCACCGAGGGGGCAATATGAGCAGTTCTTC.

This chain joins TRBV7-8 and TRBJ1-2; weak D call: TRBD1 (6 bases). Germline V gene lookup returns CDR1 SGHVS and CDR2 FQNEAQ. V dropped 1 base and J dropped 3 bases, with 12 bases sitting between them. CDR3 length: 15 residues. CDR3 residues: CASSLGNRVDYGYTF. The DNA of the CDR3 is TGTGCCAGCAGCTTAGGGAACAGGGTGGACTATGGCTACACCTTC.

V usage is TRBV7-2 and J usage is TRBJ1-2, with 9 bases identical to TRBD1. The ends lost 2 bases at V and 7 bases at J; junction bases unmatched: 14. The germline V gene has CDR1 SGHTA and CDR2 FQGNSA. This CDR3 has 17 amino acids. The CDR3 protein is CASSLRTGVDRVTGYTF. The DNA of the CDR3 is TGTGCCAGCAGCTTACGGACAGGGGTCGACAGGGTTACTGGCTACACCTTC.

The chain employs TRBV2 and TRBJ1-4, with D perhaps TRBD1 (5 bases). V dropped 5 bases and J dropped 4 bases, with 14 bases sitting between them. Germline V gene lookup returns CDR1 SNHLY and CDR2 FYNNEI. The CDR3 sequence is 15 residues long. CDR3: CASSRSGTYNEKLFF. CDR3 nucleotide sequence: TGTGCCAGCAGTCGTTCCGGGACCTATAATGAAAAACTGTTTTTT.

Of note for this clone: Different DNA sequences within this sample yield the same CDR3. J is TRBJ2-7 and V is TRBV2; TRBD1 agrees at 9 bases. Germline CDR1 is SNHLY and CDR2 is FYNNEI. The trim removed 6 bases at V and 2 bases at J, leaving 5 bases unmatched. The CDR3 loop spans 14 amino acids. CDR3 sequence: CASRTGTGPYEQYF. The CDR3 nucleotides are TGTGCCAGCAGGACCGGGACAGGGCCCTACGAGCAGTACTTC. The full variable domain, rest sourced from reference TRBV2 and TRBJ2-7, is EPEVTQTPSHQVTQMGQEVILRCVPISNHLYFYWYRQILGQKVEFLVSFYNNEISEKSEIFDDQFSVERPDGSNFTLKIRSTKLEDSAMYFCASRTGTGPYEQYFGPGTRLTVT.

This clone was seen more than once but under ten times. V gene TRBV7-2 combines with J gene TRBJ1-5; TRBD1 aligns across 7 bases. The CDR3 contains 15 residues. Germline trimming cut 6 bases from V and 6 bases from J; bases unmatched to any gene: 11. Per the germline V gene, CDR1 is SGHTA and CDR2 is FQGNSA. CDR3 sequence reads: CASSSQGRTAQPQHF. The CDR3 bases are TGTGCCAGCAGTTCACAGGGGAGAACGGCTCAGCCCCAGCATTTT. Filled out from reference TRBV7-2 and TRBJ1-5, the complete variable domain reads GAGVSQSPSNKVTEKGKDVELRCDPISGHTALYWYRQSLGQGLEFLIYFQGNSAPDKSGLPSDRFSAERTGGSVSTLTIQRTQQEDSAVYLCASSSQGRTAQPQHFGDGTRLSIL.

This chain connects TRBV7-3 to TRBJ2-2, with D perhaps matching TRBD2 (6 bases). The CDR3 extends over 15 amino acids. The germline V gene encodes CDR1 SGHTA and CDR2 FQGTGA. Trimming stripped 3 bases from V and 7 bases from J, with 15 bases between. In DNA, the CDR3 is TGTGCCAGCAGCTTCCTGGGGGGTGAGGTCGGGGAGCTGTTTTTT. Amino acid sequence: CASSFLGGEVGELFF. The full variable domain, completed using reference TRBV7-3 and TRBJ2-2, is GAGVSQTPSNKVTEKGKYVELRCDPISGHTALYWYRQSLGQGPEFLIYFQGTGAADDSGLPNDRFFAVRPEGSVSTLKIQRTERGDSAVYLCASSFLGGEVGELFFGEGSRLTVL.

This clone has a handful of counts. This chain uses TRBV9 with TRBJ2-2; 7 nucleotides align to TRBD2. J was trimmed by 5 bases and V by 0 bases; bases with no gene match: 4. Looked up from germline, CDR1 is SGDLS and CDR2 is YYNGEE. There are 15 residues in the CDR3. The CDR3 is CASSVGGLGTGELFF. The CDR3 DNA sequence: TGTGCCAGCAGCGTAGGAGGACTAGGGACCGGGGAGCTGTTTTTT.

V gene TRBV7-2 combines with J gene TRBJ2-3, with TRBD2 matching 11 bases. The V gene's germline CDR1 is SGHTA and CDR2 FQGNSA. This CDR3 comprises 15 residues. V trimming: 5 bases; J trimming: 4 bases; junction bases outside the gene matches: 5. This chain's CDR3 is CASSPGTSGADTQYF. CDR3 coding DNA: TGTGCCAGCAGCCCCGGGACTAGCGGTGCAGATACGCAGTATTTT.

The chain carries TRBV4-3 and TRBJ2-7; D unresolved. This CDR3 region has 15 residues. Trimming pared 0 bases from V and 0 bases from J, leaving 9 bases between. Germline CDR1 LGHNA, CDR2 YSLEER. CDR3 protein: CASSQDRWSSYEQYF. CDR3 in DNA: TGCGCCAGCAGCCAAGATAGGTGGAGCTCCTACGAGCAGTACTTC.

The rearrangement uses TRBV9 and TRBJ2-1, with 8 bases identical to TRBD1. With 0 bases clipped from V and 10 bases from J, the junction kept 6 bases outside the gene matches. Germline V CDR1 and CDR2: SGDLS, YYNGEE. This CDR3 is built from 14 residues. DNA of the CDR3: TGTGCCAGCAGCGTAGAATCCAGGGGGCGAGAGCAGTTCTTC. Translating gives CASSVESRGREQFF. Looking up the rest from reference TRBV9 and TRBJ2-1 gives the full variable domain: DSGVTQTPKHLITATGQRVTLRCSPRSGDLSVYWYQQSLDQGLQFLIQYYNGEERAKGNILERFSAQQFPDLHSELNLSSLELGDSALYFCASSVESRGREQFFGPGTRLTVL.

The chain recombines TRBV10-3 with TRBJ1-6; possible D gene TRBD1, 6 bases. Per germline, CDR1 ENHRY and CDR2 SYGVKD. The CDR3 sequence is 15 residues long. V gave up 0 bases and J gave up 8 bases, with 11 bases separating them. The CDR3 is CAISESRTADSPLHF. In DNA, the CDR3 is TGTGCCATCAGTGAGTCTCGGACAGCGGATTCACCCCTCCACTTT.

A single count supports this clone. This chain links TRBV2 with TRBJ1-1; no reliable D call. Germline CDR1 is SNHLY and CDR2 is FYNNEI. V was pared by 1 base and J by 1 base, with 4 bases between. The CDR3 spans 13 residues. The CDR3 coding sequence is TGTGCCAGCAGTGAAGACGCGAACACTGAAGCTTTCTTT. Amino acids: CASSEDANTEAFF.

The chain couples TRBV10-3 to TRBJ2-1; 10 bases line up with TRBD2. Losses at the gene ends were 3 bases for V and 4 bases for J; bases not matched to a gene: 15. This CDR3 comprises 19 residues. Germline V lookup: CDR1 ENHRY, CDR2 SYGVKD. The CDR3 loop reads CAISDDERGGPSEYNEQFF. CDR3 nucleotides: TGTGCCATCAGTGATGACGAGCGGGGGGGGCCTTCTGAGTACAATGAGCAGTTCTTC.

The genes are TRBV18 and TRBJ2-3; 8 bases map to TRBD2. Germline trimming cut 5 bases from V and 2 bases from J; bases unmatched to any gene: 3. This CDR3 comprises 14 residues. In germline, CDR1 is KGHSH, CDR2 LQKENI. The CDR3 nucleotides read TGTGCCAGCTCAGCAGCGGGGGACACAGATACGCAGTATTTT. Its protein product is CASSAAGDTDTQYF.

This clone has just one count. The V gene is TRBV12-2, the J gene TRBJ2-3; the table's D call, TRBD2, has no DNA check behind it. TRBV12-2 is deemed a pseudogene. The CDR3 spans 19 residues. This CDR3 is CASRLAEPRLAGYTDTQYF. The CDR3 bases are TGTGCAAGTCGCCTAGCTGAACCCCGACTAGCGGGGTACACAGATACGCAGTATTTT.

CDR3 in amino acids: CASTSGQGPNTEAFF. DNA of the CDR3: TGTGCCAGCACCTCAGGGCAGGGACCGAACACTGAAGCTTTCTTT. This chain uses TRBV27 with TRBJ1-1; a possible D gene is TRBD1 (5 bases). Deletions cut 7 bases from V and 1 base from J, with 16 bases between. The length of the CDR3 is 15 residues. Germline CDR1 is MNHEY and CDR2 is SMNVEV (reference sequence).

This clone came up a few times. The CDR3 loop reads CASTRLGEQYF. The CDR3 nucleotides are TGTGCCAGCACTCGGTTGGGCGAGCAGTACTTC. The chain joins TRBV6-6 to TRBJ2-7, with D unclear. Trimming removed 7 bases from V and 6 bases from J, with 10 bases in between. The CDR3 contains 11 residues. Germline V gives CDR1 MNHNY, CDR2 SVGAGI (reference sequence).

The CDR3 spells CASSQNAVGGREKLFF. The CDR3 DNA reads as TGTGCCAGCAGCCAAAACGCGGTGGGGGGTCGCGAAAAACTGTTTTTT. This chain connects TRBV14 to TRBJ1-4, with D perhaps TRBD1 (5 bases). Germline CDR1 and CDR2: SGHDN and FVKESK. CDR3 length equals 16 residues. With 2 bases removed from V and 8 bases from J, the gap between germline ends came to 18 bases.

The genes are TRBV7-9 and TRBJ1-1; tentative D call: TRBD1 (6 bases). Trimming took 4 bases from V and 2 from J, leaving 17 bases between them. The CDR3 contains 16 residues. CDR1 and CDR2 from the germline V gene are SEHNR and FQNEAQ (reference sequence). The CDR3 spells CASSSNPDSLNTEAFF. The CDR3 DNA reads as TGTGCCAGCAGCTCTAACCCGGACAGCCTAAACACTGAAGCTTTCTTT.

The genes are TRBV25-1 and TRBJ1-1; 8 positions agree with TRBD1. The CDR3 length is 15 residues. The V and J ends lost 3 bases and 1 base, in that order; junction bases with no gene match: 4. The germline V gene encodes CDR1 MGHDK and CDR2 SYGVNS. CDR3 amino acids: CASSDRDRPNTEAFF. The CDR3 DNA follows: TGTGCCAGCAGTGACCGGGACAGGCCGAACACTGAAGCTTTCTTT.